These 18 T cell receptor beta chains were all obtained from the same sample, sequenced in a study of blood T cells in healthy people across ages. Primers used in a second PCR of roughly 7 to 12 cycles were a sample-barcoded 5' primer and a J-beta primer mix. Each CDR3 protein gets one entry after TCRdb re-called the 5' RACE reads with MiXCR. The sample holds hundreds of thousands of distinct CDR3 sequences, around a fifth seen once. The sample consisted of blood. All receptors come from a man in his 70s in good health.

The chain carries TRBV7-2 and TRBJ2-5; 12 positions match TRBD2. The CDR3 is made up of 14 amino acids. The ends lost 8 bases at V and 5 bases at J; junction bases unmatched: 6. CDR1 and CDR2 (germline): SGHTA, FQGNSA. CDR3 sequence reads: CASSTSGRSETQYF. The CDR3 nucleotides read TGTGCCAGCTCGACTAGCGGGAGATCTGAGACCCAGTACTTC.

This clonotype was seen ten or more times. The chain is built from TRBV5-1 and TRBJ1-2; no reliable D call. The CDR3 runs 13 residues. Per the germline V gene, CDR1 is SGHRS and CDR2 is YFSETQ. V lost 2 bases and J lost 3, with 8 bases in between. The CDR3 nucleotides read TGCGCCAGCAGCTTCGACACGTACTATGGCTACACCTTC. This translates into CASSFDTYYGYTF.

This sequence joins TRBV6-1 and TRBJ2-3; 11 bases align to TRBD1. With V trimmed by 6 bases and J by 6 bases, 5 bases remained unmatched. This CDR3 is 14 amino acids long. Looked up from germline, CDR1 is MNHNS and CDR2 is SASEGT. The CDR3 DNA is TGTGCCAGCAGCCGGGACAGGGGGTGGGATACGCAGTATTTT. It yields the protein CASSRDRGWDTQYF.

The chain has TRBV29-1 and TRBJ2-7, with TRBD1 identical over 7 bases. The CDR3 has 14 residues. Germline CDR1 SQVTM, CDR2 ANQGSEA. The J segment lost 2 bases and the V segment lost 4 bases, leaving 8 bases of the junction unmatched. Here the CDR3 DNA reads TGCAGCGTTGGGGACAGCAGAGAACCCTACGAGCAGTACTTC. It translates to CSVGDSREPYEQYF.

This clonotype was recorded a few times. V gene TRBV7-2 combines with J gene TRBJ2-2; 7 bases map to TRBD2. The germline CDR1 and CDR2 sequences are SGHTA and FQGNSA. CDR3 length: 14 amino acids. Germline trimming cut 3 bases from V and 6 bases from J; bases unmatched to any gene: 4. The CDR3 here is CASSLGGVSGELFF. The CDR3 DNA follows: TGTGCCAGCAGCTTGGGGGGGGTTTCCGGGGAGCTGTTTTTT.

Only a few counts were recorded for this clonotype. The J gene is TRBJ2-3, the V gene TRBV5-1; a weak D match, TRBD2 (5 bases). CDR3 size: 17 residues. Trimming cost V 3 bases and J 1 base, with 18 bases left between them. From germline, CDR1 is SGHRS and CDR2 YFSETQ. CDR3 in amino acids: CASSSGLAVFRTDTQYF. The CDR3 bases are TGCGCCAGCAGCTCCGGGCTAGCTGTTTTTCGCACAGATACGCAGTATTTT.

This rearrangement joins TRBV7-3 to TRBJ2-5; TRBD2 matches 7 bases. This CDR3 is built from 16 residues. Trimming cost V 2 bases and J 4 bases; bases outside gene matches: 10. Germline CDR1 is SGHTA and CDR2 is FQGTGA. CDR3 coding DNA: TGTGCCAGCAGCTTATCCGGAGCGGGGTACCCAGAGACCCAGTACTTC. This translates into CASSLSGAGYPETQYF.

This clonotype came up a few times. The chain couples TRBV5-1 to TRBJ2-7; D remains ambiguous. Between the trimmed V and J ends, which lost 2 bases and 0 bases, there was a span of 12 bases. The CDR3 sequence is 15 residues long. From germline, CDR1 is SGHRS and CDR2 YFSETQ. The CDR3 coding sequence is TGCGCCAGCAGCTTCCACGGACCGGTCTCCTACGAGCAGTACTTC. Translating gives CASSFHGPVSYEQYF. Complete variable domain (other parts from reference TRBV5-1 and TRBJ2-7): KAGVTQTPRYLIKTRGQQVTLSCSPISGHRSVSWYQQTPGQGLQFLFEYFSETQRNKGNFPGRFSGRQFSNSRSEMNVSTLELGDSALYLCASSFHGPVSYEQYFGPGTRLTVT.

The DNA of the CDR3 is TGTGCCAGCAGCCCAGAGCGGTTCTATGGCTACACCTTC. It yields the protein CASSPERFYGYTF. The chain couples TRBV7-9 to TRBJ1-2; D is uncertain. The germline V and J ends were trimmed by 5 bases and 4 bases, with 11 bases remaining between them. The germline gives CDR1 SEHNR, CDR2 FQNEAQ (reference sequence). The CDR3 spans 13 residues.

The V and J genes are TRBV15 and TRBJ1-6, with D uncertain. The CDR3 is 13 amino acids. Looked up from germline, CDR1 is LNHNV and CDR2 is YYDKDF (reference sequence). With 10 bases removed from V and 7 bases from J, the gap between germline ends came to 14 bases. The CDR3 here is CASHWFYNSPLHF. The CDR3 DNA is TGTGCCAGCCATTGGTTTTACAATTCACCCCTCCACTTT.

The V gene is TRBV20-1, the J gene TRBJ2-6; 9 bases agree with TRBD2. Germline loops: CDR1 DFQATT, CDR2 SNEGSKA (reference sequence). The junction had 19 bases not matched to a gene; V was cut back by 6 bases and J by 4 bases. This CDR3 region has 19 residues. CDR3 residues: CSAELGTSGLSLGANVLTF. The CDR3 DNA is TGCAGTGCGGAGTTGGGAACTAGCGGGCTCAGTTTAGGGGCCAACGTCCTGACTTTC.

This chain links TRBV7-9 with TRBJ1-3; D gene unclear. V shed 1 base and J shed 2 bases, with 15 bases lying between them. CDR3 length: 17 amino acids. Germline V lookup: CDR1 SEHNR, CDR2 FQNEAQ (reference sequence). CDR3 sequence reads: CASSLGFALQAGNTIYF. CDR3 DNA: TGTGCCAGCAGCTTAGGATTTGCCCTCCAAGCTGGAAACACCATATATTTT.

The V gene is TRBV19, the J gene TRBJ2-3; TRBD1 aligns across 10 bases. The CDR3 loop spans 16 amino acids. Germline-derived CDR1 and CDR2 are LNHDA and SQIVND (reference sequence). Trimming took 6 bases from V and 0 from J; bases not matched to a gene: 6. The CDR3 loop is CASSRDRGRSTDTQYF. As DNA, the CDR3 is TGTGCCAGTAGCCGCGACAGGGGGCGAAGCACAGATACGCAGTATTTT.

This chain joins TRBV15 and TRBJ2-4, with D possibly matching TRBD1 (6 bases). This CDR3 has 15 residues. Germline V gene data show CDR1 as LNHNV and CDR2 as YYDKDF (reference sequence). The V end lost 0 bases, the J end lost 5 bases, and 11 bases lay between the germline ends. The CDR3 DNA reads as TGTGCCACCAGCAGAGATCAGCCAGGGGAAAACATTCAGTACTTC. Its protein product is CATSRDQPGENIQYF.

This clonotype came up a few times. The rearrangement uses TRBV29-1 and TRBJ1-1, with a tentative D call TRBD1 (5 bases). Between the trimmed V and J ends, which lost 2 bases and 10 bases, there was a span of 14 bases. Germline V gives CDR1 SQVTM, CDR2 ANQGSEA. This CDR3 is 12 amino acids long. The CDR3 DNA sequence: TGCAGCGTTGAAAATCCCCAGGGTGGAGCTTTCTTT. Translation: CSVENPQGGAFF.

This chain connects TRBV3-1 to TRBJ1-6; 10 bases are shared with TRBD1. V lost 5 bases to trimming and J lost 7 bases; unmatched junction nucleotides: 5. Germline V CDR1 and CDR2: LGHDT, YNNKEL (reference sequence). The CDR3 spans 15 residues. The CDR3 here is CASSFGDRGNSPLHF. The CDR3, as DNA: TGTGCCAGCAGCTTTGGGGACAGGGGAAATTCACCCCTCCACTTT.

This clonotype came up a few times. This rearrangement joins TRBV5-1 to TRBJ2-7; 8 bases agree with TRBD1. There are 14 residues in the CDR3. From germline, CDR1 is SGHRS and CDR2 YFSETQ. The V gene end was trimmed by 4 bases and the J gene end by 5 bases; junction bases not matched to a gene: 8. The CDR3: CASSVTGVIDEQYF. CDR3 nucleotide sequence: TGCGCCAGCAGCGTGACAGGGGTTATCGACGAGCAGTACTTC.

The CDR3 spells CASTLRQGRTEAFF. Here the CDR3 DNA reads TGTGCCAGCACCCTCCGACAGGGGAGGACTGAAGCTTTCTTT. The chain uses TRBV27 and TRBJ1-1, with TRBD1 identical over 8 bases. Trimming took 7 bases from V and 5 from J; bases not matched to a gene: 9. This CDR3 region has 14 residues. Germline V gives CDR1 MNHEY, CDR2 SMNVEV (reference sequence).